Here is one T cell receptor (beta chain) with its context. This record comes from a study of blood T cell repertoires in COVID-19. As for the study in general: Sites across the United States, Italy and Spain contributed samples from acute and convalescent COVID-19. T cells, B-cell-depleted T cells, or PBMCs provided the cDNA or gDNA that served as material.

Germline values: CDR1 LGHDT, CDR2 YNNKEL (reference sequence). The CDR3 runs to 16 residues. With 3 bases clipped from V and 5 bases from J, the junction kept 9 bases outside the gene matches. Original data processing: For nucleated cells, counts were estimated from reference gene primer amplification. The repertoire was sequenced with immunoSEQ multiplex PCR; TCRdb's copy has only in-frame clones and lacks some. That table gives V, J and clone size, and the DNA gave D and trimming. The sample carries about 74,000 clones, approximately 90% recorded once. V gene TRBV3-1 (or the pseudogene TRBV3-2) combines with J gene TRBJ2-2; 7 nucleotides align to TRBD2. This TCR derives from a man in his sixties or seventies with active or convalescent COVID-19. Sequencing was performed on peripheral blood. The CDR3 nucleotides are TGTGCCAGCAGCCAGAAACGCAATAGCGGGACCGGGGAGCTGTTTTTT. Translated, it gives CASSQKRNSGTGELFF.